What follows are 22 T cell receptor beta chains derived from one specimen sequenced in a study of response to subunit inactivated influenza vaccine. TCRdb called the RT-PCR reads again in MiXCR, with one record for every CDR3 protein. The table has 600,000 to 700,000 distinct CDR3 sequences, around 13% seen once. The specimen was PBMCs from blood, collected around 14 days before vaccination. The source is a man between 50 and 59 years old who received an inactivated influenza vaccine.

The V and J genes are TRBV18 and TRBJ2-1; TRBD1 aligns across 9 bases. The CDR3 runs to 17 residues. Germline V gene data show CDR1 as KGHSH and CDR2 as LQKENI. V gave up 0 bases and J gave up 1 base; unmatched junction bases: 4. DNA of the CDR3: TGTGCCAGCTCACCACCGAAGGGACAGGGATCCTACAATGAGCAGTTCTTC. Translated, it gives CASSPPKGQGSYNEQFF. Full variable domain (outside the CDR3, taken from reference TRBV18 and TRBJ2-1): NAGVMQNPRHLVRRRGQEARLRCSPMKGHSHVYWYRQLPEEGLKFMVYLQKENIIDESGMPKERFSAEFPKEGPSILRIQQVVRGDSAAYFCASSPPKGQGSYNEQFFGPGTRLTVL.

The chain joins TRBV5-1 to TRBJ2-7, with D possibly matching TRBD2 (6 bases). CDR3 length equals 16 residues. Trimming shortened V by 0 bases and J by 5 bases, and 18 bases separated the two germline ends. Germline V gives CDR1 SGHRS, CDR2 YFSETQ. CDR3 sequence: CASSLAQLASGNEQYF. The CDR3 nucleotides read TGCGCCAGCAGCTTGGCCCAACTAGCATCCGGAAACGAGCAGTACTTC.

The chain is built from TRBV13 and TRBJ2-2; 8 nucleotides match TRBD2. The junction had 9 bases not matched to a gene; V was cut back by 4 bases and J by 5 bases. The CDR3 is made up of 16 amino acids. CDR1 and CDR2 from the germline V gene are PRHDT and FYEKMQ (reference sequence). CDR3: CASSYYGTRDTGELFF. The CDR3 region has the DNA TGTGCCAGCAGCTATTACGGGACTAGGGATACCGGGGAGCTGTTTTTT.

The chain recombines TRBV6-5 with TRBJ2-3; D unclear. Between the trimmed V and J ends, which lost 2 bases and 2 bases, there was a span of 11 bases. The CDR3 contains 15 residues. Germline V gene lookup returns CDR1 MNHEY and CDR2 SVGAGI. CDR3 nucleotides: TGTGCCAGCAGTTACGGCCCGAGACTCACAGATACGCAGTATTTT. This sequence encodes CASSYGPRLTDTQYF.

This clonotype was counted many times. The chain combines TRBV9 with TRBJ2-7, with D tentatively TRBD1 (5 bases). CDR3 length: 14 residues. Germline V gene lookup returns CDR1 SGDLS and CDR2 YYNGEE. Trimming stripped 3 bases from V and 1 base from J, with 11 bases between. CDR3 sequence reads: CASSEIDSSYEQYF. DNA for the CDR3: TGTGCCAGCAGCGAAATAGACAGTTCCTACGAGCAGTACTTC.

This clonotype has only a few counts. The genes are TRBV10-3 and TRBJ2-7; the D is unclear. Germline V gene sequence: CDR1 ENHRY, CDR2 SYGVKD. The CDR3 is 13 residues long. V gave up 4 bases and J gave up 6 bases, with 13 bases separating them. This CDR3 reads CAISAGPRAEQYF. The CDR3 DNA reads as TGTGCCATCAGTGCGGGCCCCCGGGCCGAGCAGTACTTC.

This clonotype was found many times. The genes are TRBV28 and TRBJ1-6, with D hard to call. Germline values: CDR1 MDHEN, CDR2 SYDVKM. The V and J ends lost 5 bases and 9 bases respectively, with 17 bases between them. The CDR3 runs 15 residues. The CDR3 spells CASSPSFGMPSPLHF. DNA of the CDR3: TGTGCCAGCAGTCCCTCCTTTGGGATGCCTTCACCCCTCCACTTT.

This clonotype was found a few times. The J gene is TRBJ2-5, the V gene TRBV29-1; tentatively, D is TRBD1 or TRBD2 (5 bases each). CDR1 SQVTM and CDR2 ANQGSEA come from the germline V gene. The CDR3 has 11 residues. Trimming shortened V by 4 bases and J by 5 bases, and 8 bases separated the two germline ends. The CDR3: CSVGDGETQYF. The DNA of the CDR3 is TGCAGCGTTGGGGACGGTGAGACCCAGTACTTC.

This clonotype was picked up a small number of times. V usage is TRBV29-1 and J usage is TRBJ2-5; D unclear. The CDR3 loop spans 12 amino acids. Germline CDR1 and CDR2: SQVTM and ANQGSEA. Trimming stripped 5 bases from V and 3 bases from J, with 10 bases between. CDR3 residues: CSVCRDEETQYF. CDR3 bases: TGCAGCGTTTGTAGGGATGAAGAGACCCAGTACTTC. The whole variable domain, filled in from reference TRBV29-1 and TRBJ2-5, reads SAVISQKPSRDICQRGTSLTIQCQVDSQVTMMFWYRQQPGQSLTLIATANQGSEATYESGFVIDKFPISRPNLTFSTLTVSNMSPEDSSIYLCSVCRDEETQYFGPGTRLLVL.

The CDR3 bases are TGTGCCAGCAGCCCCTCCGGCCAGGGGATCGGGGAGCTGTTTTTT. Translated: CASSPSGQGIGELFF. V gene TRBV11-3 combines with J gene TRBJ2-2; the D gene is possibly TRBD1 (6 bases). The V end was cut by 5 bases, the J end by 7 bases, with 17 bases between. Germline lookup yields CDR1 SGHNT and CDR2 YENEEA. The CDR3 loop spans 15 amino acids.

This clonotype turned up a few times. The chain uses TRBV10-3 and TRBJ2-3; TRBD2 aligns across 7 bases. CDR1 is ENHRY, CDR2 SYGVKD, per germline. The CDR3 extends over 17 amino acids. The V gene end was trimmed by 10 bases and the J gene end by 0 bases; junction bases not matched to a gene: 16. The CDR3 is CATKPLQSGVSTDTQYF. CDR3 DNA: TGTGCCACCAAACCCCTTCAAAGCGGGGTTAGCACAGATACGCAGTATTTT.

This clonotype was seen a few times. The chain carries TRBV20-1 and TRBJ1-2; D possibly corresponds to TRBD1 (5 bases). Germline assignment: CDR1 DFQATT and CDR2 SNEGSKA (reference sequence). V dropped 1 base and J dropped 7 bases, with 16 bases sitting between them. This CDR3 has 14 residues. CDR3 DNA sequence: TGCAGTGCTAGAGTAGACAGCCCTTGGGGTGGCTACACCTTC. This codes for CSARVDSPWGGYTF.

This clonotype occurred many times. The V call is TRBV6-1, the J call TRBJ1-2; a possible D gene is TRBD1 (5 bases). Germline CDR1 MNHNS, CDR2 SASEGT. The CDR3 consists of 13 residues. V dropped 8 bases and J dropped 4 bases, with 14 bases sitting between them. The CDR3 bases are TGTGCCAGCGGGACCCAGGGTACCTATGGCTACACCTTC. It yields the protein CASGTQGTYGYTF.

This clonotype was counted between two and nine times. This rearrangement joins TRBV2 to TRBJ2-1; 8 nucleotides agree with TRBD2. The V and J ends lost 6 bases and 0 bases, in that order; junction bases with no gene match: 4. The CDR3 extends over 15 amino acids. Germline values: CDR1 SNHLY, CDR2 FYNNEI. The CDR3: CASRTGTSSYNEQFF. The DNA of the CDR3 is TGTGCCAGCAGAACCGGGACTAGCTCCTACAATGAGCAGTTCTTC.

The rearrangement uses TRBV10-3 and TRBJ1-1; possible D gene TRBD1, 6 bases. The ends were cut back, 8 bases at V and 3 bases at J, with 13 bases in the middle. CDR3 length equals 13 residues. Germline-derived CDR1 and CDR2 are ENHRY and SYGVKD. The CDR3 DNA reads TGTGCCATCGGGGCAGGGGACGACACTGAAGCTTTCTTT. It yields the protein CAIGAGDDTEAFF.

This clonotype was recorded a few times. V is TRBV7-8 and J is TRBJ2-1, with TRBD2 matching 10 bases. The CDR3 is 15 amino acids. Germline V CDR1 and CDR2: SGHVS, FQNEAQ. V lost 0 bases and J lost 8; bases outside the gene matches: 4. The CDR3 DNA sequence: TGTGCCAGCAGCTTAGCGAGACTAGCGGGCGATGAGCAGTTCTTC. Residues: CASSLARLAGDEQFF.

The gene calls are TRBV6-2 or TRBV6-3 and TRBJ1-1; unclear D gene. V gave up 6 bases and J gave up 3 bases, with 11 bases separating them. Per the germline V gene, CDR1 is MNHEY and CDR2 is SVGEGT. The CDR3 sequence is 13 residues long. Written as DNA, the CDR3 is TGTGCCAGCAGCCCCCCCCCCGACACTGAAGCTTTCTTT. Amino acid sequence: CASSPPPDTEAFF.

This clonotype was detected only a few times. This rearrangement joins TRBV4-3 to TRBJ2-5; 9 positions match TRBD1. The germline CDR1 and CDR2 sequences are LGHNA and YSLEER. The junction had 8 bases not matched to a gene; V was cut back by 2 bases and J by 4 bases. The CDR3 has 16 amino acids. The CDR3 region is CASSQSGTGKGETQYF. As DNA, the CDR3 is TGCGCCAGCAGCCAATCAGGGACAGGGAAGGGAGAGACCCAGTACTTC.

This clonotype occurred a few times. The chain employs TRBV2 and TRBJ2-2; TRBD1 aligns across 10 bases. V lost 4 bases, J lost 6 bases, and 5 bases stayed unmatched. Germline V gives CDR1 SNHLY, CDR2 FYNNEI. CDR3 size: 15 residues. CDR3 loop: CASSVRQGAPGELFF. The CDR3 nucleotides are TGTGCCAGCAGTGTGCGACAGGGGGCCCCCGGGGAGCTGTTTTTT.

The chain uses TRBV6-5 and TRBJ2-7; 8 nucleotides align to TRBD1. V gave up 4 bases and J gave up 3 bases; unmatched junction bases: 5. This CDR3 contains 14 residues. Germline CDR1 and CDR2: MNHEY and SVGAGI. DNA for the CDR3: TGTGCCAGCAGTTCACAGGGGGGAGGCTACGAGCAGTACTTC. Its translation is CASSSQGGGYEQYF.

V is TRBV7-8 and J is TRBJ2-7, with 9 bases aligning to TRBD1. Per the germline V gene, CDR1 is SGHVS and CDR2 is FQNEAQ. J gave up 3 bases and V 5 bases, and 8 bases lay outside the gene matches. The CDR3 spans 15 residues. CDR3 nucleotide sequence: TGTGCCAGCAGCCGACCCGGACAGGGGAACTACGAGCAGTACTTC. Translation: CASSRPGQGNYEQYF.

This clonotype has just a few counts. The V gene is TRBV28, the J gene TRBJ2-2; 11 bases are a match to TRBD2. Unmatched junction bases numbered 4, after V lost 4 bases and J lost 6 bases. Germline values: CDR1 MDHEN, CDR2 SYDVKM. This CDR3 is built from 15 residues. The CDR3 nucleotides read TGTGCCAGCAGTTCTAGCGGGAGGATCTCCGGGGAGCTGTTTTTT. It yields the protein CASSSSGRISGELFF.